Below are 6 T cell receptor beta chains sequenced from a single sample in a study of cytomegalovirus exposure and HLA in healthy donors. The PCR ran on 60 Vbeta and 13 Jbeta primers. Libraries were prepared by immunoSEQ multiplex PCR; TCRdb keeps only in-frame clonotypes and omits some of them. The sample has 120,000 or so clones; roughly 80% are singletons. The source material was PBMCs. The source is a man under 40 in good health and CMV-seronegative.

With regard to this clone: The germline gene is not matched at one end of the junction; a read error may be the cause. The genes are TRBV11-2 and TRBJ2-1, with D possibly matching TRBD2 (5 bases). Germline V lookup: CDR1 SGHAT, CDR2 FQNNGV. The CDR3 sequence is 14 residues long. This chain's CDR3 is CASRKSSSYNERFF. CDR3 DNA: TGTGCCAGCAGAAAATCATCTAGCTACAATGAGCGGTTCTTC.

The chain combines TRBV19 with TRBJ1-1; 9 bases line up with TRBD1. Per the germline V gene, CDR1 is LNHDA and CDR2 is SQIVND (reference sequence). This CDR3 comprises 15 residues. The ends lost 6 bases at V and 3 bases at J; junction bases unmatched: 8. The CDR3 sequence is CASRGLRTGDTEAFF. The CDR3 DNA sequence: TGTGCCAGTAGGGGGCTCCGGACAGGGGACACTGAAGCTTTCTTT.

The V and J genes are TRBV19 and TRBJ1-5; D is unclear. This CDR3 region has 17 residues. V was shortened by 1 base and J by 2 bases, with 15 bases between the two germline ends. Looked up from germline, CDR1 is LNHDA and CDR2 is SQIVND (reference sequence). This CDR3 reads CASSIGGLGAGNQPQHF. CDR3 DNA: TGTGCCAGTAGTATAGGGGGTCTGGGAGCGGGCAATCAGCCCCAGCATTTT.

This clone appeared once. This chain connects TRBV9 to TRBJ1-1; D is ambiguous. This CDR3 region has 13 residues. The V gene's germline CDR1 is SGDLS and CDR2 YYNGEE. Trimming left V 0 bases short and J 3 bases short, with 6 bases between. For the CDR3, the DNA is TGTGCCAGCAGCGTAGTGCGCGACACTGAAGCTTTCTTT. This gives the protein CASSVVRDTEAFF.

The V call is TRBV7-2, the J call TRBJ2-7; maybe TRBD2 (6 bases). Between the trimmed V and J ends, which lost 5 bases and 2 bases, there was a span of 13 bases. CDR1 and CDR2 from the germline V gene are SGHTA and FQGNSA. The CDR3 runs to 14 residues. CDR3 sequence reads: CASSRTGRAYEQYF. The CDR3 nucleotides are TGTGCCAGCAGCCGGACCGGGAGAGCCTACGAGCAGTACTTC.

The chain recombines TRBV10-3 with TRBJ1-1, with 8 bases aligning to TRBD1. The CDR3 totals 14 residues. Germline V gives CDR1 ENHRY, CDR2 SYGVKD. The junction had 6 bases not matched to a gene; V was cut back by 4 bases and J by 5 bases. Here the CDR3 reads CAISVTGGRTEAFF. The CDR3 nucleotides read TGTGCCATCAGTGTTACAGGGGGTAGGACTGAAGCTTTCTTT.